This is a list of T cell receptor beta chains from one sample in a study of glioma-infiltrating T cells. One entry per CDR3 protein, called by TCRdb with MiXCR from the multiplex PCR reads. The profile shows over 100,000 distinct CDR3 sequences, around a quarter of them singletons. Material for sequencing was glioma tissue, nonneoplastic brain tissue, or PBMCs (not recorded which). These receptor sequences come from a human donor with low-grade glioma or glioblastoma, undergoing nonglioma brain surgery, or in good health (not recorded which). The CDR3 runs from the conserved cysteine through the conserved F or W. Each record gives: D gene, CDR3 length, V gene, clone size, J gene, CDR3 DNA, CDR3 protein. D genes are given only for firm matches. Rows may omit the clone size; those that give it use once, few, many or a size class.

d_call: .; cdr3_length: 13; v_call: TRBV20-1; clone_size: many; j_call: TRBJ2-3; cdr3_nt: TGCAGTGCTAGAGGAACAGGGTTGGATACGCAGTATTTT; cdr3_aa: CSARGTGLDTQYF
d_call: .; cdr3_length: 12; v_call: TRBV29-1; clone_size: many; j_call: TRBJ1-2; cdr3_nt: TGCAGCGTTGATCATAACATGGGGGGCTACACCTTC; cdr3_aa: CSVDHNMGGYTF
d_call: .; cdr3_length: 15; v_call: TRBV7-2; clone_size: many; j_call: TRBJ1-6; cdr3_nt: TGTGCCAGCAGCTTAATGGGCAGGGGAGATTCACCCCTCCACTTT; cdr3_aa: CASSLMGRGDSPLHF
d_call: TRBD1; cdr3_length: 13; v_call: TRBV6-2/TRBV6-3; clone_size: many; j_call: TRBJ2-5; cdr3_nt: TGTGCCAGCAGTCGGACAGGGATGAAGACCCAGTACTTC; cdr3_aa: CASSRTGMKTQYF
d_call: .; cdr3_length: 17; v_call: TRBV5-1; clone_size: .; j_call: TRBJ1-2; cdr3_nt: TGCGCCAGCAGCTTGTCCGTAGCGGGCTTAAAGTCTGATGGCTACACCTTC; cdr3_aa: CASSLSVAGLKSDGYTF
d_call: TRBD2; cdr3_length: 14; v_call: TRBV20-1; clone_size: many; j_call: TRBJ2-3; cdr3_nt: TGCAGTGCCGCTAGCGGGTTGGGCACAGATACGCAGTATTTT; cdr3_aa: CSAASGLGTDTQYF
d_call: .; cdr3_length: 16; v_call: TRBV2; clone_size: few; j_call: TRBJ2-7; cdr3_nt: TGTGCCAGCAGTGAACCCCGAGGCAGGGATCTCTACGAGCAGTACTTC; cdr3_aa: CASSEPRGRDLYEQYF
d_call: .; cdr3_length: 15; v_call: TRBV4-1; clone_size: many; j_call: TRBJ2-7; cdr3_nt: TGCGCCAGCAGCCAAGATGGTGTTAGCGTCTACGAGCAGTACTTC; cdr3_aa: CASSQDGVSVYEQYF
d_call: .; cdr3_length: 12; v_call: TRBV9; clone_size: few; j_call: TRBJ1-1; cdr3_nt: TGTGCCAGCAGCGTCACCAACACTGAAGCTTTCTTT; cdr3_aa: CASSVTNTEAFF
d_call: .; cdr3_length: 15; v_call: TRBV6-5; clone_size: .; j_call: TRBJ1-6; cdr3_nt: TGTGCCAGCAGTTACTCTTCCAGGGTTCATTCACCCACCCACTTT; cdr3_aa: CASSYSSRVHSPTHF